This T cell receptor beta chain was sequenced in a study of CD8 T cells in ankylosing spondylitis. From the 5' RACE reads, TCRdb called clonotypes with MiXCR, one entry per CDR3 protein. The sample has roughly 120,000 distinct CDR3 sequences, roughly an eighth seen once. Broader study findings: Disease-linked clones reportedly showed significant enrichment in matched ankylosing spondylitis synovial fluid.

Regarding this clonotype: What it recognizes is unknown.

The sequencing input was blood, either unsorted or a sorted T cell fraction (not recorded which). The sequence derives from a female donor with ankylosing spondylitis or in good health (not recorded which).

The CDR3 DNA reads TGCGCCAGCAGCTTGGTAACAGCAACTAATGAAAAACTGTTTTTT. Its translation is CASSLVTATNEKLFF. The J gene is TRBJ1-4, the V gene TRBV5-1; D uncertain. The V end was cut by 0 bases, the J end by 0 bases, with 6 bases between. This CDR3 is built from 15 residues. Germline CDR1 SGHRS, CDR2 YFSETQ.